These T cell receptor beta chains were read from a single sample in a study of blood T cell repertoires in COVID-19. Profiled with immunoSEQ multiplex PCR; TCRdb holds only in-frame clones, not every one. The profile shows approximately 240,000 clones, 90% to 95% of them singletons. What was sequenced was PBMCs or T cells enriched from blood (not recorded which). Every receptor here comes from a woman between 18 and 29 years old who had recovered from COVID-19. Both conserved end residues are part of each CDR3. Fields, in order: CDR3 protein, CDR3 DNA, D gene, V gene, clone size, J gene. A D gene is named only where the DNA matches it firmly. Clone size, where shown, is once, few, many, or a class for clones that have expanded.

CDR3aa: CASSLSGSSYNEQFF; CDR3nt: TGTGCCAGCAGCTTAAGCGGGAGCTCCTACAATGAGCAGTTCTTC; d_gene: TRBD2; v_gene: TRBV7-3; abundance: few; j_gene: TRBJ2-1
CDR3aa: CATSDPRDSDGYTF; CDR3nt: TGTGCCACCAGTGACCCCCGGGACAGCGATGGCTACACCTTC; d_gene: TRBD1; v_gene: TRBV24-1; abundance: NA; j_gene: TRBJ1-2
CDR3aa: CASSFIINNSPLHF; CDR3nt: TGTGCCAGCAGTTTTATTATTAATAATTCACCCCTCCACTTT; d_gene: NA; v_gene: TRBV28; abundance: NA; j_gene: TRBJ1-6
CDR3aa: CASSGGTSKDTQYF; CDR3nt: TGTGCCAGCAGCGGCGGGACTAGCAAAGATACGCAGTATTTT; d_gene: TRBD2; v_gene: TRBV9; abundance: NA; j_gene: TRBJ2-3
CDR3aa: CASSFSSGIEQFF; CDR3nt: TGTGCCAGCAGTTTCTCTAGCGGGATTGAGCAGTTCTTC; d_gene: TRBD2; v_gene: TRBV11-2; abundance: NA; j_gene: TRBJ2-1
CDR3aa: CASSLGPGQGIVSNQPQHF; CDR3nt: TGTGCCAGCAGCTTAGGACCGGGACAGGGGATCGTAAGCAATCAGCCCCAGCATTTT; d_gene: TRBD1; v_gene: TRBV7-4; abundance: NA; j_gene: TRBJ1-5
CDR3aa: CATSRDRLSGNTIYF; CDR3nt: TGTGCCACCAGCAGAGATCGCCTATCTGGAAACACCATATATTTT; d_gene: NA; v_gene: TRBV15; abundance: once; j_gene: TRBJ1-3
CDR3aa: CASSSTGGNTEAFF; CDR3nt: TGTGCCAGCAGCTCTACAGGGGGGAACACTGAAGCTTTCTTT; d_gene: TRBD1; v_gene: TRBV27; abundance: once; j_gene: TRBJ1-1
CDR3aa: CASSFRDRDYGYTF; CDR3nt: TGCGCCAGCAGCTTCCGCGACAGGGACTATGGCTACACCTTC; d_gene: TRBD1; v_gene: TRBV5-1; abundance: NA; j_gene: TRBJ1-2
CDR3aa: CASSPLGQGEGEQYF; CDR3nt: TGTGCCAGCTCACCACTTGGACAGGGGGAGGGAGAGCAGTACTTC; d_gene: TRBD1; v_gene: TRBV18; abundance: few; j_gene: TRBJ2-7
CDR3aa: CAISVRGTYEQYF; CDR3nt: TGTGCCATCAGTGTAAGGGGCACTTACGAGCAGTACTTC; d_gene: NA; v_gene: TRBV10-3; abundance: NA; j_gene: TRBJ2-7
CDR3aa: CASKASGYNEQFF; CDR3nt: TGTGCCAGCAAAGCGTCGGGCTACAATGAGCAGTTCTTC; d_gene: NA; v_gene: TRBV18; abundance: NA; j_gene: TRBJ2-1
CDR3aa: CASSLGQFGEQFF; CDR3nt: TGTGCCAGTAGTCTGGGACAGTTCGGGGAGCAGTTCTTC; d_gene: TRBD1; v_gene: TRBV19; abundance: NA; j_gene: TRBJ2-1
CDR3aa: CSAPGETQYF; CDR3nt: TGCAGTGCTCCGGGAGAGACCCAGTACTTC; d_gene: NA; v_gene: TRBV20-1; abundance: NA; j_gene: TRBJ2-5
CDR3aa: CASSRGPGNYNEQFF; CDR3nt: TGTGCCAGCAGCAGGGGCCCAGGAAACTACAATGAGCAGTTCTTC; d_gene: NA; v_gene: TRBV6-5; abundance: NA; j_gene: TRBJ2-1
CDR3aa: CASSSVQGSTEAFF; CDR3nt: TGTGCCAGTAGCAGCGTACAGGGGAGCACTGAAGCTTTCTTT; d_gene: TRBD1; v_gene: TRBV19; abundance: NA; j_gene: TRBJ1-1
CDR3aa: CASSLGQWGPYEQYF; CDR3nt: TGTGCCAGCAGCCTGGGACAGTGGGGCCCATACGAGCAGTACTTC; d_gene: TRBD1; v_gene: TRBV5-5; abundance: NA; j_gene: TRBJ2-7
CDR3aa: CASSTVTSGGAADTQYF; CDR3nt: TGTGCCAGCAGCACTGTAACTAGCGGGGGGGCCGCAGATACGCAGTATTTT; d_gene: TRBD2; v_gene: TRBV5-5; abundance: NA; j_gene: TRBJ2-3
CDR3aa: CASSLGRLGIGEQYF; CDR3nt: TGTGCCAGCAGCTTAGGGAGACTAGGAATCGGCGAGCAGTACTTC; d_gene: NA; v_gene: TRBV7-9; abundance: NA; j_gene: TRBJ2-7
CDR3aa: CATSDLSGRSKGSTGELFF; CDR3nt: TGTGCCACCAGTGATCTGAGCGGGAGGTCCAAAGGGAGCACCGGGGAGCTGTTTTTT; d_gene: TRBD2; v_gene: TRBV24-1; abundance: NA; j_gene: TRBJ2-2
CDR3aa: CASSLGGLAGGQVNEQFF; CDR3nt: TGTGCCAGCAGCTTAGGGGGACTAGCGGGAGGGCAGGTCAATGAGCAGTTCTTC; d_gene: TRBD2; v_gene: TRBV13; abundance: NA; j_gene: TRBJ2-1
CDR3aa: CASSLAGGIDTQYF; CDR3nt: TGTGCCAGCAGCTTAGCGGGAGGGATAGATACGCAGTATTTT; d_gene: TRBD2; v_gene: TRBV7-3; abundance: NA; j_gene: TRBJ2-3
CDR3aa: CASSTRYRDRANTEAFF; CDR3nt: TGTGCCAGCAGTACGAGATACCGGGACAGGGCGAACACTGAAGCTTTCTTT; d_gene: TRBD1; v_gene: TRBV28; abundance: NA; j_gene: TRBJ1-1
CDR3aa: CASSWGQGGSPLHF; CDR3nt: TGTGCCAGCAGCTGGGGACAGGGTGGATCACCCCTCCACTTT; d_gene: TRBD1; v_gene: TRBV28; abundance: NA; j_gene: TRBJ1-6
CDR3aa: CASSSLAGGPKDTQYF; CDR3nt: TGTGCCAGCAGCTCACTAGCGGGAGGGCCAAAAGATACGCAGTATTTT; d_gene: TRBD2; v_gene: TRBV7-3; abundance: once; j_gene: TRBJ2-3
CDR3aa: CASSPGLGGSYTGELFF; CDR3nt: TGTGCCAGCAGCCCCGGGCTAGGGGGTAGTTACACCGGGGAGCTGTTTTTT; d_gene: NA; v_gene: TRBV7-2; abundance: NA; j_gene: TRBJ2-2
CDR3aa: CASSYSSWETQYF; CDR3nt: TGTGCCAGCAGTTATTCCAGTTGGGAGACCCAGTACTTC; d_gene: NA; v_gene: TRBV6-5; abundance: NA; j_gene: TRBJ2-5
CDR3aa: CASSQDTVSYGYTF; CDR3nt: TGCGCCAGCAGCCAAGACACAGTCAGCTATGGCTACACCTTC; d_gene: NA; v_gene: TRBV4-3; abundance: once; j_gene: TRBJ1-2
CDR3aa: CATSSGGSSYGYTF; CDR3nt: TGTGCCACCAGCTCAGGGGGGTCAAGCTATGGCTACACCTTC; d_gene: TRBD1; v_gene: TRBV15; abundance: NA; j_gene: TRBJ1-2